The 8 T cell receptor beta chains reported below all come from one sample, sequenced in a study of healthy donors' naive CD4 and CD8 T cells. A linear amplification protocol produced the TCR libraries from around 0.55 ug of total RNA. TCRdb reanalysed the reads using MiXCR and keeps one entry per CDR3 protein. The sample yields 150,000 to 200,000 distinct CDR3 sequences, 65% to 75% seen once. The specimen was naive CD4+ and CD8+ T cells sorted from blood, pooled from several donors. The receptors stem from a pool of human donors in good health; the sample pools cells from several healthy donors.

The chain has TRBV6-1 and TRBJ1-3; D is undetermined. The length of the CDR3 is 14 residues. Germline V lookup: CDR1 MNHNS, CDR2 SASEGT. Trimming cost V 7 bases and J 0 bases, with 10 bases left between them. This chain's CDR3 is CASNPWFSGNTIYF. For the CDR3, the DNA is TGTGCCAGCAACCCCTGGTTCTCTGGAAACACCATATATTTT.

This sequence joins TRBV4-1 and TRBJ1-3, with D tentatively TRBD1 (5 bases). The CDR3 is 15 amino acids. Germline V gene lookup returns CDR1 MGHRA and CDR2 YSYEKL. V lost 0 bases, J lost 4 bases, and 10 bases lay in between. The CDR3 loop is CASSQDPGLGNTIYF. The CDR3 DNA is TGCGCCAGCAGCCAAGATCCGGGACTCGGAAACACCATATATTTT.

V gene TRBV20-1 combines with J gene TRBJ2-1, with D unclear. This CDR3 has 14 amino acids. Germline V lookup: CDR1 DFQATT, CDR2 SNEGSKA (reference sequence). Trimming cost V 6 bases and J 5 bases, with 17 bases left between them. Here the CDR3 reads CSASRAAANNEQFF. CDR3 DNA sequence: TGCAGTGCCAGTAGGGCGGCGGCCAACAATGAGCAGTTCTTC.

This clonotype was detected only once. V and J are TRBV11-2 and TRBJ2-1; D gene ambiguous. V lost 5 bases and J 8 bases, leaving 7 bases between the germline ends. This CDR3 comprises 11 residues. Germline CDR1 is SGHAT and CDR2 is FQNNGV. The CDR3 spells CASSRTDEQFF. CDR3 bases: TGTGCCAGCAGCCGCACCGATGAGCAGTTCTTC. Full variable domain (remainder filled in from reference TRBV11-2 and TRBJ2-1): EAGVAQSPRYKIIEKRQSVAFWCNPISGHATLYWYQQILGQGPKLLIQFQNNGVVDDSQLPKDRFSAERLKGVDSTLKIQPAKLEDSAVYLCASSRTDEQFFGPGTRLTVL.

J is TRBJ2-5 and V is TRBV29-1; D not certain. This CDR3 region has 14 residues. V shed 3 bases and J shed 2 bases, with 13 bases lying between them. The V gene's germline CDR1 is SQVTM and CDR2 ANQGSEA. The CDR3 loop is CSVDTTNPQETQYF. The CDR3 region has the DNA TGCAGCGTTGACACGACCAATCCTCAAGAGACCCAGTACTTC. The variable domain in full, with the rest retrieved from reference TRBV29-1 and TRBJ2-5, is SAVISQKPSRDICQRGTSLTIQCQVDSQVTMMFWYRQQPGQSLTLIATANQGSEATYESGFVIDKFPISRPNLTFSTLTVSNMSPEDSSIYLCSVDTTNPQETQYFGPGTRLLVL.

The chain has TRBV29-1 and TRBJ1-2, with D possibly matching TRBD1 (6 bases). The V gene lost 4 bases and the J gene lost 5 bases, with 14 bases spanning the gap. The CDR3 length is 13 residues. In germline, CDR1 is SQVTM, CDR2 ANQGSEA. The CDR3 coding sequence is TGCAGCGTTGCCCGGGACACCGTATATGGCTACACCTTC. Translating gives CSVARDTVYGYTF.

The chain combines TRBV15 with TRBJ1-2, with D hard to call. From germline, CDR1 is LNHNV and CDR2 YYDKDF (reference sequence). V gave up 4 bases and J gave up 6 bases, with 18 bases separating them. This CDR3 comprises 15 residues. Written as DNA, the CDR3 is TGTGCCACCAGCATGACCGCTTTAGGGTTAGATGGCTACACCTTC. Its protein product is CATSMTALGLDGYTF.

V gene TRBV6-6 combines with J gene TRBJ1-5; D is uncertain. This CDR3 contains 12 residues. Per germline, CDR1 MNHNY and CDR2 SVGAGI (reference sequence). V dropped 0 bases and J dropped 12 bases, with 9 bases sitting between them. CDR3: CASSYSEERQHF. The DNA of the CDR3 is TGTGCCAGCAGTTACTCGGAGGAGCGCCAGCATTTT.